This T cell receptor beta chain stems from a study of blood T cell repertoires in COVID-19. V lost 1 base and J lost 2, with 9 bases in between. CDR3 size: 14 residues. Germline-derived CDR1 and CDR2 are SGHVS and FNYEAQ. Assay: immunoSEQ multiplex PCR; the TCRdb copy retains only in-frame clones and omits some. The sample includes over 120,000 clones, about four fifths seen only once; the top ten take approximately 10%. This TCR was sampled from a man aged 50 or older who had recovered from COVID-19. Source material: PBMCs or T cells enriched from blood (not recorded which). This chain joins TRBV7-6 and TRBJ2-7; the D is unclear. The DNA for the CDR3 is TGTGCCAGCAGCTTAGGGGCAGCTACCTACGAGCAGTACTTC. This sequence encodes CASSLGAATYEQYF.